This TCR beta chain was obtained from a study of CD8 T cells in ankylosing spondylitis. As concerns this clonotype: Its specificity is unknown.

General study points: CD8+ disease-linked clones were present at relatively low frequencies in blood. In ankylosing spondylitis blood, a motif of eight highly homologous TCR beta variants appeared characteristic. Disease-associated clones were reportedly significantly overrepresented in matched ankylosing spondylitis synovial fluid.

J lost 4 bases, V lost 4 bases, and 4 bases had no gene match. Germline V gene lookup returns CDR1 SNHLY and CDR2 FYNNEI. The CDR3 spans 14 residues. Generation of TCR beta libraries employed quantitative 5'-RACE incorporating molecular barcodes. TCRdb reanalysed the 5' RACE reads using MiXCR and keeps one entry per CDR3 protein. This sample carries about 750,000 distinct CDR3 sequences, 15% to 20% of them seen once, and the ten largest clones take about a fifth. Sequencing was done on a sample of blood, either unsorted or a sorted T cell fraction (not recorded which). This receptor was obtained from a male donor with ankylosing spondylitis. V usage is TRBV2 and J usage is TRBJ2-1, with 7 bases matching TRBD1. The CDR3 DNA reads TGTGCCAGCAGTGGACAGGGTCGTTACAATGAGCAGTTCTTC. The encoded protein is CASSGQGRYNEQFF.